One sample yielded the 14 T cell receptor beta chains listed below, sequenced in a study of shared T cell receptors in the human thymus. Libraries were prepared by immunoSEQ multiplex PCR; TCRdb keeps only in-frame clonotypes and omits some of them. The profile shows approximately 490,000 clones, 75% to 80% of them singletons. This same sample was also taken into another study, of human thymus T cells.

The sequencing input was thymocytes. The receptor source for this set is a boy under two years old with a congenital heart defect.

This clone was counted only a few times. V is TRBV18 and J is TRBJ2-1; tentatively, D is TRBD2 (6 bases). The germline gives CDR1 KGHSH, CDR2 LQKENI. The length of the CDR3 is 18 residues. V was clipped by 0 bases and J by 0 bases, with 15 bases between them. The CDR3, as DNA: TGTGCCAGCTCACCACCTACGGTAGCGGTCAGCTCCTACAATGAGCAGTTCTTC. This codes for CASSPPTVAVSSYNEQFF.

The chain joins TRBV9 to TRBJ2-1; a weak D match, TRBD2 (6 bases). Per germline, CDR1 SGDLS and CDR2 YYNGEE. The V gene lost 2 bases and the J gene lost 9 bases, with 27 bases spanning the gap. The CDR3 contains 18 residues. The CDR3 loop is CASSVRDSVITGTGEQFF. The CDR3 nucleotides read TGTGCCAGCAGCGTGCGGGATAGTGTAATTACGGGAACGGGTGAGCAGTTCTTC. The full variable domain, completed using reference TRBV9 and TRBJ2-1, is DSGVTQTPKHLITATGQRVTLRCSPRSGDLSVYWYQQSLDQGLQFLIQYYNGEERAKGNILERFSAQQFPDLHSELNLSSLELGDSALYFCASSVRDSVITGTGEQFFGPGTRLTVL.

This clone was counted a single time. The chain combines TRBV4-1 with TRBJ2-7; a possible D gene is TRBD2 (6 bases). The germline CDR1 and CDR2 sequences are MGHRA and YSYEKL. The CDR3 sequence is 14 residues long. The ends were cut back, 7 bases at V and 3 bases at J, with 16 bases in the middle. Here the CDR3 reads CASTFAAGSYEQYF. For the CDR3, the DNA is TGCGCCAGCACTTTTGCGGCGGGAAGCTACGAGCAGTACTTC.

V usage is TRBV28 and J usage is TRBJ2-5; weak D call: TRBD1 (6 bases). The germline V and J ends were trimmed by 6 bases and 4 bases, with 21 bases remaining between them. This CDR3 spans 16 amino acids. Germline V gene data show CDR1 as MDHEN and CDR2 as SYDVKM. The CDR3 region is CASSDRQVGLGETQYF. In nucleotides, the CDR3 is TGTGCCAGCAGCGACAGACAGGTAGGATTAGGAGAGACCCAGTACTTC.

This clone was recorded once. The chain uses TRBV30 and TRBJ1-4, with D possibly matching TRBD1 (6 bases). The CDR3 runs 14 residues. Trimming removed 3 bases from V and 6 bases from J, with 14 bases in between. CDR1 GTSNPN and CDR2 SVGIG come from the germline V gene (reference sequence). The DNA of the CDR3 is TGTGCCTGGAGGCAGGGGCAACTGGATGAAAAACTGTTTTTT. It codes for CAWRQGQLDEKLFF. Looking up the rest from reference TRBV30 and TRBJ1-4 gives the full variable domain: SQTIHQWPATLVQPVGSPLSLECTVEGTSNPNLYWYRQAAGRGLQLLFYSVGIGQISSEVPQNLSASRPQDRQFILSSKKLLLSDSGFYLCAWRQGQLDEKLFFGSGTQLSVL.

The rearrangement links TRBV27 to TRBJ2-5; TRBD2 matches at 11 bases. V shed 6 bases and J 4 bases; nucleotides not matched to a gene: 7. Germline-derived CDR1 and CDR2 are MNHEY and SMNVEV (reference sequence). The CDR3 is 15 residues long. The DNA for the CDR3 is TGTGCCAGCAGCCGCCGACTAGCGGGAAGAGAGACCCAGTACTTC. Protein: CASSRRLAGRETQYF.

CDR3 in amino acids: CASSGRFDEQGDPRIYEQYF. The CDR3 DNA follows: TGTGCCAGCAGTGGCAGGTTTGATGAACAGGGAGACCCTCGGATCTACGAGCAGTACTTC. The rearrangement links TRBV2 to TRBJ2-7; possible D gene TRBD1, 6 bases. This CDR3 is built from 20 residues. The V end was cut by 4 bases, the J end by 3 bases, with 31 bases between. Germline CDR1 reads SNHLY; CDR2 reads FYNNEI.

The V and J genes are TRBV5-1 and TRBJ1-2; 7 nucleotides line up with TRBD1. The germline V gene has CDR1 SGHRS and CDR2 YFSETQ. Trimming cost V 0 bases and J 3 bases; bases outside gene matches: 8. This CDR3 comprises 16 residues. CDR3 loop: CASSLGNKGADYGYTF. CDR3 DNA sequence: TGCGCCAGCAGCTTGGGCAATAAGGGGGCGGACTATGGCTACACCTTC.

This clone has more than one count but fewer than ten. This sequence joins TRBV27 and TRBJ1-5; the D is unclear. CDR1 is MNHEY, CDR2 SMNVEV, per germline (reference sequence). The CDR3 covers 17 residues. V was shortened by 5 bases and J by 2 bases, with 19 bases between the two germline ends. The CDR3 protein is CASSPWINYKGNQPQHF. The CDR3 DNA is TGTGCCAGCAGTCCCTGGATTAACTATAAGGGCAATCAGCCCCAGCATTTT.

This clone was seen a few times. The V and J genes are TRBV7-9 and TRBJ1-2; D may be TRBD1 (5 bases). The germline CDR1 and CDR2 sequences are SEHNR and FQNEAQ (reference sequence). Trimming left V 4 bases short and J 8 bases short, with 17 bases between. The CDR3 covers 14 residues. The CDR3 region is CASSSSRRETGYTF. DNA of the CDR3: TGTGCCAGCAGCTCCTCCCGCAGGGAAACGGGCTACACCTTC.

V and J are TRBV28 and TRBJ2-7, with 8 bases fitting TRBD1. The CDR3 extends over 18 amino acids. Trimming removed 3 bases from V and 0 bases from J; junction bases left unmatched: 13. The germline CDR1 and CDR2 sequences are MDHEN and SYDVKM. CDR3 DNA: TGTGCCAGCAGTTTTTTCCGCGGACAGGGAGTTTTCTCCTACGAGCAGTACTTC. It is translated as CASSFFRGQGVFSYEQYF.

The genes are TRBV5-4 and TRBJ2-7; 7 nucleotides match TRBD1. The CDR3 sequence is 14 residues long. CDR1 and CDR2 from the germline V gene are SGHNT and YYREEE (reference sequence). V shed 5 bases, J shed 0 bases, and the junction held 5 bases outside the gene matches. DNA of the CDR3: TGTGCCAGCAGGTCCGGGACAGCCTCCTACGAGCAGTACTTC. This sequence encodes CASRSGTASYEQYF.

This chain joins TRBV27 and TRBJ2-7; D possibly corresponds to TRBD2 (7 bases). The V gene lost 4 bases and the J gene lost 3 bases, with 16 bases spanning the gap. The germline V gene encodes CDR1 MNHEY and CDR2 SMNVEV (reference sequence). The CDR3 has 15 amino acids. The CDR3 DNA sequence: TGTGCCAGCAGTTCCCCCGGGGAGGGGGACTACGAGCAGTACTTC. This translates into CASSSPGEGDYEQYF.

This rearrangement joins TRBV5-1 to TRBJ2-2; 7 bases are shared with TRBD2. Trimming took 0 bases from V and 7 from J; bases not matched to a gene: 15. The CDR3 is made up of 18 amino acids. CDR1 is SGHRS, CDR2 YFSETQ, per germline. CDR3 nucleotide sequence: TGCGCCAGCAGCTTGGACCCGGGATCGCGGGAGTGGATCGGGGAGCTGTTTTTT. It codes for CASSLDPGSREWIGELFF.